The present entry profiles one T cell receptor beta chain with its context. Its antigen is not known. This sample was taken from a study of cytomegalovirus exposure and HLA in healthy donors. Study at large: From HLA-typed donors, an early data release held about 85 million unique TCRs. Overall study results and limits: Earlier analysis looked at TCR beta V segments, and most were productive about 87% or about 30% of the time. Certain sequence variants were highly shared and formed a cluster, and this cluster was likely a sequencing artifact. Among immune exposure information, only CMV serostatus was available.

The trim removed 3 bases at V and 2 bases at J, leaving 9 bases unmatched. CDR3 length: 16 amino acids. The germline V gene encodes CDR1 SGHRS and CDR2 YFSETQ. PCR was performed using 60 Vbeta and 13 Jbeta primers. Measured with immunoSEQ multiplex PCR; TCRdb has only the in-frame clones, and not every one. The table shows around 150,000 clones, with 87% occurring only once. The V and J genes are TRBV5-1 and TRBJ2-3; 7 positions match TRBD2. This clonotype originated in a woman aged 25-40 years in good health and CMV-seronegative. Sample: PBMCs. The CDR3 sequence: CASSSGGTVYTDTQYF. The CDR3 nucleotides are TGCGCCAGCAGCTCGGGGGGTACCGTATACACAGATACGCAGTATTTT. The full variable domain, completed using reference TRBV5-1 and TRBJ2-3, is KAGVTQTPRYLIKTRGQQVTLSCSPISGHRSVSWYQQTPGQGLQFLFEYFSETQRNKGNFPGRFSGRQFSNSRSEMNVSTLELGDSALYLCASSSGGTVYTDTQYFGPGTRLTVL.